What follows are 10 T cell receptor beta chains derived from one specimen sequenced in a study of control samples from healthy donors and cancer patients (dated by TCRdb to the early 2020s). Libraries came from the immunoSEQ multiplex PCR assay. The clones in this table, taken by TCRdb from immuneACCESS, are in-frame only. Not every clone is retained; where verified, under half of the shortfall comes from an unresolved V gene, and the cause of the rest is unknown. This sample comprises just over 80,000 clones, roughly 93% of them detected only once. Of the sample, 4.8% falls within the top ten clones. The sequencing input was blood. The source is a woman aged 18-29 years in good health.

This rearrangement joins TRBV10-3 to TRBJ2-7; TRBD1 might be the D (6 bases). The CDR3 loop spans 13 amino acids. V was clipped by 3 bases and J by 7 bases, with 13 bases between them. Germline CDR1 and CDR2: ENHRY and SYGVKD. The CDR3 coding sequence is TGTGCCATCAGTGACAGGGGCCTGGCGGAGCAGTACTTC. Encoded protein: CAISDRGLAEQYF.

This clone is a singleton in its sample. The rearrangement links TRBV12-1 to TRBJ1-5. TRBV12-1 is a documented pseudogene. The CDR3 is made up of 14 amino acids. The CDR3 region has the DNA TGTGCCAGCAGGACCCGGGGGGACCGTCAGCCCCAGCATTTT. It codes for CASRTRGDRQPQHF.

The genes are TRBV21-1 and TRBJ2-7. TRBV21-1 is flagged as a pseudogene. This CDR3 comprises 13 residues. The chain's CDR3 is CARADTQAYEQYF. The CDR3 DNA sequence: TGTGCCAGAGCGGACACTCAAGCCTACGAGCAGTACTTC.

This rearrangement joins TRBV7-8 to TRBJ2-1; 14 nucleotides agree with TRBD2. Germline CDR1 and CDR2: SGHVS and FQNEAQ. This CDR3 region has 20 residues. Losses at the gene ends were 4 bases for V and 9 bases for J; bases not matched to a gene: 20. The CDR3 nucleotides are TGTGCCAGCAGCTCAGCACTACTCGGACTAGCGGGAGGTTTGGTAGGTGAGCAGTTCTTC. Translating it yields CASSSALLGLAGGLVGEQFF.

V usage is TRBV6-5 and J usage is TRBJ1-4; D is perhaps TRBD1 (5 bases). This CDR3 is 13 amino acids long. In germline, CDR1 is MNHEY, CDR2 SVGAGI. The V end lost 7 bases, the J end lost 8 bases, and 14 bases lay between the germline ends. The CDR3 DNA reads TGTGCCAGCACCGTCCAGGGTGGGGAAAAACTGTTTTTT. As protein: CASTVQGGEKLFF.

The CDR3 nucleotides are TGTGCCAGCGGCTGGGCCGGACTAGCGGGGGGGTACAATGAGCAGTTCTTC. Translating it yields CASGWAGLAGGYNEQFF. This sequence joins TRBV27 and TRBJ2-1, with 15 bases aligning to TRBD2. CDR1 and CDR2 (germline): MNHEY, SMNVEV (reference sequence). The V segment lost 8 bases and the J segment 4 bases; nucleotides outside the gene matches: 9. This CDR3 spans 17 amino acids.

Here the CDR3 DNA reads TGTGCCAGCAGTAGAGAACAGGGGAGCTCCTACGAGCAGTACTTC. This encodes CASSREQGSSYEQYF. The V and J genes are TRBV6-5 and TRBJ2-7, with 7 positions matching TRBD1. The CDR3 extends over 15 amino acids. Germline V gene sequence: CDR1 MNHEY, CDR2 SVGAGI. The junction had 7 bases not matched to a gene; V was cut back by 5 bases and J by 0 bases.

The CDR3 bases are TGTGCCAGCAGCCTCACCGGGGGGCCCATCGGAGAGCTGTTTTTT. It translates to CASSLTGGPIGELFF. V and J are TRBV9 and TRBJ2-2, with D maybe TRBD2 (7 bases). V was pared by 4 bases and J by 11 bases, with 21 bases between. This CDR3 region has 15 residues. Germline V lookup: CDR1 SGDLS, CDR2 YYNGEE.

The chain is built from TRBV9 and TRBJ2-3; TRBD1 matches at 7 bases. The germline CDR1 and CDR2 sequences are SGDLS and YYNGEE. There are 17 residues in the CDR3. V shed 0 bases and J 1 base; nucleotides not matched to a gene: 8. The CDR3 bases are TGTGCCAGCAGCGTAGGTAGGAGAGGACAGGGCACAGATACGCAGTATTTT. This gives the protein CASSVGRRGQGTDTQYF. The full variable domain, its missing parts supplied by reference TRBV9 and TRBJ2-3, is DSGVTQTPKHLITATGQRVTLRCSPRSGDLSVYWYQQSLDQGLQFLIQYYNGEERAKGNILERFSAQQFPDLHSELNLSSLELGDSALYFCASSVGRRGQGTDTQYFGPGTRLTVL.

This chain joins TRBV29-1 and TRBJ1-2; weak D call: TRBD1 (5 bases). From germline, CDR1 is SQVTM and CDR2 ANQGSEA. The CDR3 runs to 15 residues. With 5 bases removed from V and 4 bases from J, the gap between germline ends came to 20 bases. The CDR3 nucleotides read TGCAGCGTTACGGGGACGGGAATCGCGGGCTATGGCTACACCTTC. Protein sequence: CSVTGTGIAGYGYTF. Using reference TRBV29-1 and TRBJ1-2 for the parts outside the CDR3, the full variable domain is SAVISQKPSRDICQRGTSLTIQCQVDSQVTMMFWYRQQPGQSLTLIATANQGSEATYESGFVIDKFPISRPNLTFSTLTVSNMSPEDSSIYLCSVTGTGIAGYGYTFGSGTRLTVV.